The 26 T cell receptor beta chains below come from one sample, sequenced in a study of blood T cell repertoires in COVID-19. Assay: immunoSEQ multiplex PCR; the TCRdb copy retains only in-frame clones and omits some. The sample yields 76,000 or so clones, roughly 89% seen once. Sequencing was carried out using peripheral blood. Receptors were obtained from a human donor in a cohort sampled during active COVID-19.

The rearrangement links TRBV4-1 to TRBJ2-7, with D possibly TRBD1 on 5 matching bases. Germline CDR1 MGHRA, CDR2 YSYEKL. Trimming pared 0 bases from V and 2 bases from J, leaving 17 bases between. The CDR3 has 17 residues. The chain's CDR3 is CASSQDRQPQRPYEQYF. The CDR3 nucleotides read TGCGCCAGCAGCCAAGATAGACAGCCCCAAAGGCCCTACGAGCAGTACTTC.

The genes are TRBV9 and TRBJ2-3, with TRBD1 identical over 8 bases. V shed 4 bases, J shed 7 bases, and the junction held 14 bases outside the gene matches. Germline lookup yields CDR1 SGDLS and CDR2 YYNGEE. The CDR3 consists of 16 residues. In nucleotides, the CDR3 is TGTGCCAGCAGCCCGCACGGGACAGGACCGGGGTATACGCAGTATTTT. It is translated as CASSPHGTGPGYTQYF.

The chain has TRBV7-6 and TRBJ1-2, with TRBD1 matching 7 bases. Losses at the gene ends were 1 base for V and 8 bases for J; bases not matched to a gene: 13. Germline V gene sequence: CDR1 SGHVS, CDR2 FNYEAQ. This CDR3 has 16 residues. The CDR3 DNA follows: TGTGCCAGCAGCTTAGGGACAGGATTGGGACATGGGGGCTACACCTTC. Its protein is CASSLGTGLGHGGYTF.

The gene calls are TRBV7-9 and TRBJ1-4; weak D call: TRBD1 (5 bases). V was trimmed by 5 bases and J by 1 base, leaving 11 bases between them. Germline values: CDR1 SEHNR, CDR2 FQNEAQ (reference sequence). The CDR3 consists of 15 residues. CDR3 sequence (DNA): TGTGCCAGCAGCCACTACAGGTTAACTAATGAAAAACTGTTTTTT. This translates into CASSHYRLTNEKLFF.

The V call is TRBV7-3, the J call TRBJ2-5; the D is unclear. The CDR3 consists of 13 residues. The germline V and J ends were trimmed by 2 bases and 2 bases, with 6 bases remaining between them. Per germline, CDR1 SGHTA and CDR2 FQGTGA. CDR3 in DNA: TGTGCCAGCAGCTTATACTTACAAGAGACCCAGTACTTC. Protein product: CASSLYLQETQYF.

This clone was detected only once. V usage is TRBV19 and J usage is TRBJ2-7; D may be TRBD1 (6 bases). CDR3 length: 13 residues. Trimming removed 10 bases at V and 6 bases at J, with 19 bases between. The germline V gene encodes CDR1 LNHDA and CDR2 SQIVND (reference sequence). The CDR3 region is CATGTFVSGEQYF. For the CDR3, the DNA is TGTGCCACCGGGACATTTGTATCGGGCGAGCAGTACTTC.

The chain recombines TRBV6-5 with TRBJ2-3; maybe TRBD1 (7 bases). The CDR3 sequence is 14 residues long. The germline gives CDR1 MNHEY, CDR2 SVGAGI. Trimming pared 6 bases from V and 0 bases from J, leaving 10 bases between. CDR3 sequence: CASREGQSTDTQYF. In DNA, the CDR3 is TGTGCCAGCAGGGAGGGACAGAGCACAGATACGCAGTATTTT.

This chain joins TRBV10-3 and TRBJ1-5; D gene uncertain. The CDR3 extends over 13 amino acids. V was pared by 0 bases and J by 5 bases, with 5 bases between. Per germline, CDR1 ENHRY and CDR2 SYGVKD. CDR3 sequence: CAISESRYQPQHF. CDR3 coding DNA: TGTGCCATCAGTGAGTCGAGATATCAGCCCCAGCATTTT.

This chain connects TRBV6-5 to TRBJ1-1; maybe TRBD1 (5 bases). CDR1 MNHEY and CDR2 SVGAGI come from the germline V gene. The length of the CDR3 is 14 residues. Between the trimmed V and J ends, which lost 10 bases and 4 bases, there was a span of 19 bases. This chain's CDR3 is CATILRQGATEAFF. In nucleotides, the CDR3 is TGTGCCACGATTCTTCGGCAGGGTGCCACTGAAGCTTTCTTT.

CDR3: CASSLTGQGADEQFF. CDR3 sequence (DNA): TGTGCCAGCAGCTTAACGGGACAGGGGGCAGATGAGCAGTTCTTC. The chain is built from TRBV7-3 and TRBJ2-1; 12 bases align to TRBD1. Losses at the gene ends were 0 bases for V and 8 bases for J; bases not matched to a gene: 2. This CDR3 is 15 amino acids long. From germline, CDR1 is SGHTA and CDR2 FQGTGA.

This chain's CDR3 is CASSSAGVYGYTF. In DNA, the CDR3 is TGTGCCAGCAGCTCCGCAGGGGTTTATGGCTACACCTTC. The chain employs TRBV11-1 and TRBJ1-2; D may be TRBD1 (6 bases). This CDR3 is built from 13 residues. Per germline, CDR1 SGHAT and CDR2 FQDESV (reference sequence). Trimming removed 4 bases at V and 5 bases at J, with 11 bases between.

V is TRBV30 and J is TRBJ1-4; D is undetermined. CDR1 is GTSNPN and CDR2 is SVGIG in the germline V gene (reference sequence). V gave up 4 bases and J gave up 4 bases, with 4 bases separating them. CDR3 length: 11 amino acids. CDR3 DNA sequence: TGTGCCTGGAAATATAATGAAAAACTGTTTTTT. It yields the protein CAWKYNEKLFF.

The chain employs TRBV10-3 and TRBJ1-1; 8 nucleotides agree with TRBD1. Looked up from germline, CDR1 is ENHRY and CDR2 is SYGVKD. V lost 1 base and J lost 1; bases outside the gene matches: 8. CDR3 size: 17 residues. The CDR3 region has the DNA TGTGCCATCAGTGAGTTGGGTTCAGGGGGCAGGAACACTGAAGCTTTCTTT. The encoded protein is CAISELGSGGRNTEAFF.

The V gene is TRBV3-1 (or the pseudogene TRBV3-2), the J gene TRBJ1-2; TRBD1 aligns across 7 bases. This CDR3 is 15 amino acids long. The J segment lost 6 bases and the V segment lost 0 bases, leaving 7 bases of the junction unmatched. From germline, CDR1 is LGHDT and CDR2 YNNKEL (reference sequence). The CDR3 DNA follows: TGTGCCAGCAGCCAAGATTGGAGGGGGCTCAATGGCTACACCTTC. It codes for CASSQDWRGLNGYTF.

The V gene is TRBV27, the J gene TRBJ1-1, with D possibly TRBD1 on 5 matching bases. The V gene's germline CDR1 is MNHEY and CDR2 SMNVEV (reference sequence). Trimming pared 5 bases from V and 1 base from J, leaving 5 bases between. This CDR3 comprises 12 residues. This CDR3 is CASSQGNTEAFF. In DNA form, the CDR3 reads TGTGCCAGCAGTCAGGGGAACACTGAAGCTTTCTTT.

This clone was seen a few times. The V gene is TRBV29-1, the J gene TRBJ1-2; TRBD1 matches 7 bases. CDR1 and CDR2 from the germline V gene are SQVTM and ANQGSEA. This CDR3 is built from 15 residues. The ends lost 4 bases at V and 4 bases at J; junction bases unmatched: 12. The chain's CDR3 is CSVVTLQGVAYGYTF. As DNA, the CDR3 is TGCAGCGTTGTAACCTTGCAGGGGGTCGCCTATGGCTACACCTTC.

The chain joins TRBV19 to TRBJ2-5; tentative D call: TRBD1 (5 bases). Germline loops: CDR1 LNHDA, CDR2 SQIVND (reference sequence). The CDR3 is made up of 15 amino acids. The ends were cut back, 4 bases at V and 2 bases at J, with 14 bases in the middle. The CDR3 DNA reads TGTGCCAGTAGTAACCAAAAGGGGATACAAGAGACCCAGTACTTC. Translating it yields CASSNQKGIQETQYF.

The chain carries TRBV4-2 and TRBJ2-6; D possibly corresponds to TRBD2 (5 bases). With 1 base removed from V and 0 bases from J, the gap between germline ends came to 7 bases. CDR3 length: 16 residues. Germline lookup yields CDR1 LGHNA and CDR2 YNFKEQ. Written as DNA, the CDR3 is TGTGCCAGCAGCCAAGGGAGGCGCTCTGGGGCCAACGTCCTGACTTTC. Its translation: CASSQGRRSGANVLTF.

V is TRBV7-2 and J is TRBJ1-6; D unclear. Trimming stripped 3 bases from V and 0 bases from J, with 6 bases between. The germline V gene encodes CDR1 SGHTA and CDR2 FQGNSA. The CDR3 loop spans 15 amino acids. This chain's CDR3 is CASSFFSSYNSPLHF. CDR3 bases: TGTGCCAGCAGCTTTTTTAGCTCCTATAATTCACCCCTCCACTTT.

The chain has TRBV6-2 or TRBV6-3 and TRBJ2-5, with 8 bases that match TRBD2. The V gene's germline CDR1 is MNHEY and CDR2 SVGEGT. This CDR3 has 15 residues. J was trimmed by 6 bases and V by 1 base; bases with no gene match: 7. CDR3 sequence reads: CASSYLAGSLQTQYF. The CDR3 coding sequence is TGTGCCAGCAGTTACTTAGCGGGGTCTTTGCAGACCCAGTACTTC.

The chain joins TRBV11-2 to TRBJ2-4; 9 bases are a match to TRBD1. The CDR3 runs 15 residues. CDR1 is SGHAT, CDR2 FQNNGV, per germline. V trimming: 6 bases; J trimming: 6 bases; junction bases outside the gene matches: 9. CDR3 bases: TGTGCCAGCAGTAATTCCCCGGGACAGGGAAACATTCAGTACTTC. This encodes CASSNSPGQGNIQYF.

The rearrangement joins TRBV5-6 to TRBJ1-4; D perhaps matches TRBD1 (6 bases). This CDR3 is 15 amino acids long. V lost 3 bases to trimming and J lost 6 bases, with 15 bases between them. CDR1 is SGHDT, CDR2 YYEEEE, per germline. In DNA, the CDR3 is TGTGCCAGCAGCTCACAGGGTCGGGTAGATGAAAAACTGTTTTTT. Translation gives CASSSQGRVDEKLFF. Variable domain in full (rest from reference TRBV5-6 and TRBJ1-4): DAGVTQSPTHLIKTRGQQVTLRCSPKSGHDTVSWYQQALGQGPQFIFQYYEEEERQRGNFPDRFSGHQFPNYSSELNVNALLLGDSALYLCASSSQGRVDEKLFFGSGTQLSVL.

The chain joins TRBV5-8 to TRBJ1-6; 8 positions agree with TRBD1. CDR1 is SGHTS and CDR2 is YDEGEE in the germline V gene. The CDR3 loop spans 14 amino acids. Trimming removed 4 bases from V and 7 bases from J; junction bases left unmatched: 4. CDR3 residues: CASSIWTGNSPLHF. As DNA, the CDR3 is TGTGCCAGCAGCATCTGGACAGGGAATTCACCCCTCCACTTT.

This clone has a single count. This rearrangement joins TRBV29-1 to TRBJ1-5; D ambiguous. Germline values: CDR1 SQVTM, CDR2 ANQGSEA. This CDR3 spans 13 amino acids. Trimming took off 2 bases at V and 3 bases at J, with 8 bases between the two ends. CDR3 in amino acids: CSVEPGYNQPQHF. Written as DNA, the CDR3 is TGCAGCGTTGAACCCGGGTACAATCAGCCCCAGCATTTT.

The rearrangement links TRBV24-1 to TRBJ2-7; possibly TRBD2 for D (5 bases). The germline V and J ends were trimmed by 4 bases and 0 bases, with 18 bases remaining between them. The length of the CDR3 is 17 residues. The germline V gene encodes CDR1 KGHDR and CDR2 SFDVKD. CDR3 bases: TGTGCCACCAGTGACCCGGACTTTATGTTTAGCTCCTACGAGCAGTACTTC. Its translation: CATSDPDFMFSSYEQYF.

CDR3 residues: CSVAVGISYEQYF. The CDR3 DNA follows: TGCAGCGTCGCCGTCGGGATAAGCTACGAGCAGTACTTC. This chain uses TRBV29-1 with TRBJ2-7; a weak D match, TRBD2 (5 bases). V lost 6 bases and J lost 3, with 15 bases in between. Germline V lookup: CDR1 SQVTM, CDR2 ANQGSEA. There are 13 residues in the CDR3.